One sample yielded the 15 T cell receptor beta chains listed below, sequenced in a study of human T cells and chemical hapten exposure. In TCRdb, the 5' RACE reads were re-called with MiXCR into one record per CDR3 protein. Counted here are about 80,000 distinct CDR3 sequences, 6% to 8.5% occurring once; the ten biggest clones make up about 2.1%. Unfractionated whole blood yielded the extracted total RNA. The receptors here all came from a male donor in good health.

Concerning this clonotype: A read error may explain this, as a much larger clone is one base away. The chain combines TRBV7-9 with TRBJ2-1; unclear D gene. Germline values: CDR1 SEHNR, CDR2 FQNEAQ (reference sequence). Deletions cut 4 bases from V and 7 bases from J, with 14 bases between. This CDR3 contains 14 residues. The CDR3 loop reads CASSSPDRVNEQFF. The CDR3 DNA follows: TGTGCCAGCAGCTCCCCGGACCGAGTGAATGAGCAGTTCTTC.

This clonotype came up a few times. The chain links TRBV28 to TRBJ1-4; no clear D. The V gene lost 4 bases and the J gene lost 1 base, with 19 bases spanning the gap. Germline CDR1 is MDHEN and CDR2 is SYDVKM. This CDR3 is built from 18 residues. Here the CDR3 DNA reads TGTGCCAGCAGTTCCTCATTGGTCTTAAAGCGAACTAATGAAAAACTGTTTTTT. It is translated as CASSSSLVLKRTNEKLFF.

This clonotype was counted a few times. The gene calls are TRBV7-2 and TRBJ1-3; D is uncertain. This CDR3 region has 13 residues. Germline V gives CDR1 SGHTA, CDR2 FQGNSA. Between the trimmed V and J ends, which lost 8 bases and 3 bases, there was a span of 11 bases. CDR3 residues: CASGVDLGNTIYF. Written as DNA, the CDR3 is TGTGCCAGCGGGGTCGACCTTGGAAACACCATATATTTT.

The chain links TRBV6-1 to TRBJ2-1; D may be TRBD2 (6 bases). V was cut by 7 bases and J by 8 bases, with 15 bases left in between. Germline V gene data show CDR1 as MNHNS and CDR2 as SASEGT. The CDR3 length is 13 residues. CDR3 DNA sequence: TGTGCCAGCACCCTAATGGGGGGACATGAGCAGTTCTTC. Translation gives CASTLMGGHEQFF.

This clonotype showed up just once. The CDR3 here is CSATTGGLADTQYF. CDR3 nucleotide sequence: TGCAGTGCAACCACAGGGGGTTTGGCAGATACGCAGTATTTT. The chain recombines TRBV20-1 with TRBJ2-3, with 8 bases matching TRBD1. Germline V CDR1 and CDR2: DFQATT, SNEGSKA (reference sequence). The CDR3 covers 14 residues. With 6 bases clipped from V and 4 bases from J, the junction kept 9 bases outside the gene matches.

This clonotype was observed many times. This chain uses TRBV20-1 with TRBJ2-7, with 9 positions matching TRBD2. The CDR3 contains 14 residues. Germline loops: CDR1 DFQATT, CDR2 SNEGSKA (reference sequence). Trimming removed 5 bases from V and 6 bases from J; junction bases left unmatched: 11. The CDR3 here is CSAGSGAGGVEQYF. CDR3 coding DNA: TGCAGTGCTGGCTCAGGAGCGGGAGGAGTCGAGCAGTACTTC.

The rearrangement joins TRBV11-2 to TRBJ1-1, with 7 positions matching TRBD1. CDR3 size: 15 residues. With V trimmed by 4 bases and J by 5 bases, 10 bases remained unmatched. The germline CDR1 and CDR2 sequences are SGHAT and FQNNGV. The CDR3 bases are TGTGCCAGCAGCTCCGACGCGACAGGGACAACTGAAGCTTTCTTT. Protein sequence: CASSSDATGTTEAFF.

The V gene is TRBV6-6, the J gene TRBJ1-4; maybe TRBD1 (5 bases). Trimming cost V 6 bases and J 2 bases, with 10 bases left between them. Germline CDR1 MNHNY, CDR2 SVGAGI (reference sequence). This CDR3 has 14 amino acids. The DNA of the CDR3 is TGTGCCAGCAGACGCCCAGGGACTAATGAAAAACTGTTTTTT. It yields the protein CASRRPGTNEKLFF.

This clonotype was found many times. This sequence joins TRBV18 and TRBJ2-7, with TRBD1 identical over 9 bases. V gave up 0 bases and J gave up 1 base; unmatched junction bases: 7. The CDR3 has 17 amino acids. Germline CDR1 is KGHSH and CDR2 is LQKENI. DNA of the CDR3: TGTGCCAGCTCACCACCCGGGACAGGGTATACTTCCTACGAGCAGTACTTC. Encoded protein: CASSPPGTGYTSYEQYF.

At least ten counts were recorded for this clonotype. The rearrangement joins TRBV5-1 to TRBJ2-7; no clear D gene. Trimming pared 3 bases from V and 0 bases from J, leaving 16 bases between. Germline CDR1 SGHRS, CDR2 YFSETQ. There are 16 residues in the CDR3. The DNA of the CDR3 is TGCGCCAGCAGCTCGGCCCCGGACGGCTTCTCCTACGAGCAGTACTTC. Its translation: CASSSAPDGFSYEQYF.

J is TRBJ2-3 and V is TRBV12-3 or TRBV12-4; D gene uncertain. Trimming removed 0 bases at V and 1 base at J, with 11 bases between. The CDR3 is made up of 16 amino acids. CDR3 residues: CASSLAHSGGTDTQYF. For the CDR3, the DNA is TGTGCCAGCAGTTTAGCGCACTCAGGAGGCACAGATACGCAGTATTTT.

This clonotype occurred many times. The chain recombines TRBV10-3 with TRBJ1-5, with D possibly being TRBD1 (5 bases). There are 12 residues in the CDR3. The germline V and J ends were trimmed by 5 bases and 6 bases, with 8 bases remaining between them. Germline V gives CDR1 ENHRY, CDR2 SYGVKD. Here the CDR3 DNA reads TGTGCCATCAGTTCAGACAGTCAGCCCCAGCATTTT. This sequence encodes CAISSDSQPQHF.

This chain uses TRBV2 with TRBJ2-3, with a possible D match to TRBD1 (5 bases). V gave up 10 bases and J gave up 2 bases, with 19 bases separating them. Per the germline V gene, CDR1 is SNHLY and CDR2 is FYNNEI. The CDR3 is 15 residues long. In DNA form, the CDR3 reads TGTGCCATCAGACCCAGGGCCCCTAACACAGATACGCAGTATTTT. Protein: CAIRPRAPNTDTQYF.

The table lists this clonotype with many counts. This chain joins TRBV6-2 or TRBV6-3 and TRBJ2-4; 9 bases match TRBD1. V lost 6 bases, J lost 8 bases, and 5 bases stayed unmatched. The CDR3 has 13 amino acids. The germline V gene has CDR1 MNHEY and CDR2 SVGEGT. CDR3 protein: CASRRTGEDIQYF. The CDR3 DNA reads TGTGCCAGCAGAAGGACAGGGGAGGACATTCAGTACTTC.

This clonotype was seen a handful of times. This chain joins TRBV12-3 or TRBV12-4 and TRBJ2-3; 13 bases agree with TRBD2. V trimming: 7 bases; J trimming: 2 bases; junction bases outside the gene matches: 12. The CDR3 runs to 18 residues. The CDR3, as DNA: TGTGCCAGCACTACTAGCGGGGGGGACCGGGTGATCACAGATACGCAGTATTTT. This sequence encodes CASTTSGGDRVITDTQYF.